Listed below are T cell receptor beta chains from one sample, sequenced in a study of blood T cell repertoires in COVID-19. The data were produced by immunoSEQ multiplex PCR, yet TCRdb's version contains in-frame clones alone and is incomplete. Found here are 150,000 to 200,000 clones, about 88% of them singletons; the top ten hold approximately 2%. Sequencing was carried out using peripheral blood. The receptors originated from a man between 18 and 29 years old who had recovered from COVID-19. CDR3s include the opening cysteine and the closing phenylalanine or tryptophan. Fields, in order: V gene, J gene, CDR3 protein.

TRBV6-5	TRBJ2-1	CASSSGGTYNEQFF
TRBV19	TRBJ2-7	CASSPRGAGASDEQYF
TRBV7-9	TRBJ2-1	CASSSGTSGNEQFF
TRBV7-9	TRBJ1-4	CASSLWGDNEKLFF
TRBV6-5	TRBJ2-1	CASNRGNNEQFF
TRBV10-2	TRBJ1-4	CATRQGTNEKLFF
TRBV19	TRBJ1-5	CASSQTGFGQPQHF
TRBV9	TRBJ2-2	CASSKESNTGELFF
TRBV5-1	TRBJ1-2	CASSLVSGDGYTF
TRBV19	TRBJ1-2	CASSIRLNYGYTF
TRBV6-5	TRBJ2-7	CASSPQGANYEQYF
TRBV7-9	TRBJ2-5	CASSYPRLIETQYF
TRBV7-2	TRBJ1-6	CASSLGSSYNSPLHF
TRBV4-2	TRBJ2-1	CASSQERGLAGGLPFRNEQFF
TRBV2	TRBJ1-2	CASSLRVDYGYTF
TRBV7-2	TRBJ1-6	CASSLVFNRDSSYNSPLHF
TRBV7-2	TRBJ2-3	CASSRRAGGNSDTQYF
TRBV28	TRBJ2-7	CASSLLRDSYEQYF
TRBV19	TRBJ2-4	CASSISGTSAATQNIQYF
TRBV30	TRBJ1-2	CAGGFNHGYTF
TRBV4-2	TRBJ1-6	CASSRRPDRHPSPLHF
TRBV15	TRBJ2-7	CATSRGVGTSSSYEQYF
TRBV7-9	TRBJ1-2	CASSFGQDNGYTF
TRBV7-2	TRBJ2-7	CASSLDPTDYEQYF
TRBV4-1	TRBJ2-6	CASSQDGGTGANVLTF
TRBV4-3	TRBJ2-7	CASSQDWDYSYEQYF
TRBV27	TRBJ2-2	CASSLYPAAGPNTGELFF
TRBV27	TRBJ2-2	CASSSYSNTGELFF
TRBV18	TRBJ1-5	CASSENRYSNQPQHF
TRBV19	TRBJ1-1	CASSIAGGGTEAFF
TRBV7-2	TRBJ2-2	CASSHGQGTTGELFF
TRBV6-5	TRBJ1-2	CASSYSTGAYGYTF
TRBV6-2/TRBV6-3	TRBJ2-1	CASSSWTSGTPRSYNEQFF
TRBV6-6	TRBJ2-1	CASRQEREGRNEQFF
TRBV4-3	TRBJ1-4	CASSQAPAGGAPNEKLFF
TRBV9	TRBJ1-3	CASSVDPQGRIGNTIYF
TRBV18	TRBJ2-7	CASSPYGLGGQYF
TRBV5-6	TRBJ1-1	CASSLALGAMNTEAFF
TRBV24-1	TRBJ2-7	CATSDPGSSGRGAEQYF
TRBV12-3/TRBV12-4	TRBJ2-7	CASSLNRYYEQYF
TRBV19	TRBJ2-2	CASSHQGYTGELFF
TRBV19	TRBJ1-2	CASTRGQEINYGYTF
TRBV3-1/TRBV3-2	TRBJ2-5	CASSQPPGVSETQYF
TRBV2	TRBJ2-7	CASDRELYEQYF
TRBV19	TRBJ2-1	CASSTTSYNEQFF
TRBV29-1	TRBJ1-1	CSTSSSRVENTEAFF
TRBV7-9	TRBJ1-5	CASSPDSPNQPQHF
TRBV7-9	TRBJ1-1	CASASGGGLTEAFF